The following is a TCR beta chain sequence with its context. These data originate in a study of cytomegalovirus exposure and HLA in healthy donors. The PCR employed 60 Vbeta primers together with 13 Jbeta primers. Clones were sequenced by immunoSEQ multiplex PCR, and TCRdb holds only the in-frame ones, with some missing. Of approximately 59,000 clones in the sample, approximately 78% were seen once. After removal of 5 bases from V and 7 bases from J, the junction contained 8 bases not matched to a gene. Germline lookup yields CDR1 MNHEY and CDR2 SVGAGI. The CDR3 totals 14 residues. Sequences were obtained from PBMCs. The sequence derives from a girl aged 10 to 17 in good health and CMV-seropositive. This chain connects TRBV6-5 to TRBJ2-7; 10 bases line up with TRBD1. DNA of the CDR3: TGTGCCAGCAGTCGACAGGGGGCTTTTGGGGAGCAGTACTTC. Protein: CASSRQGAFGEQYF.